The text below deals with one TCR beta chain. These data belong to a study of cytomegalovirus exposure and HLA in healthy donors. This PCR relied on a set of 60 Vbeta primers and 13 Jbeta primers. Assay used: immunoSEQ multiplex PCR; TCRdb lists only in-frame clones, some missing. This sample has approximately 100,000 clones, with around three quarters found just once. This CDR3 spans 14 amino acids. The junction had 1 base not matched to a gene; V was cut back by 2 bases and J by 3 bases. Germline lookup yields CDR1 SGHTA and CDR2 FQGNSA. The sequenced sample consisted of PBMCs. This clonotype was sampled from a man between 40 and 49 years old in good health and CMV-seropositive. The chain uses TRBV7-2 and TRBJ2-1; 7 positions agree with TRBD2. The CDR3 nucleotides are TGTGCCAGCAGCTTAACTAGCGTCTACAATGAGCAGTTCTTC. This encodes CASSLTSVYNEQFF.